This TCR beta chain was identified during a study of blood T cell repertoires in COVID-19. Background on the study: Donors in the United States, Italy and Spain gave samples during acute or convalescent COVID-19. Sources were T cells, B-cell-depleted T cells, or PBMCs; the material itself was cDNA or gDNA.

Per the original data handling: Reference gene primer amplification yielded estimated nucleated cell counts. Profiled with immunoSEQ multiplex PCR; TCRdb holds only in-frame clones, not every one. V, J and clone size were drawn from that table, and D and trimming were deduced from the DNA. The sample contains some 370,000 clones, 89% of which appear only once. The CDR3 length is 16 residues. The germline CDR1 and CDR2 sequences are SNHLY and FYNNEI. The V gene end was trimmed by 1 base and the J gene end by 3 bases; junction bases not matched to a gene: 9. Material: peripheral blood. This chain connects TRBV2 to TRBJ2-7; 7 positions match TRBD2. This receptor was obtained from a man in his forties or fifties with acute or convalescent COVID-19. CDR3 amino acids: CASSEGGRDYLYEQYF. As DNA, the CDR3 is TGTGCCAGCAGTGAAGGTGGGCGGGACTATCTCTACGAGCAGTACTTC. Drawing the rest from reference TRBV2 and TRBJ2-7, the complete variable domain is EPEVTQTPSHQVTQMGQEVILRCVPISNHLYFYWYRQILGQKVEFLVSFYNNEISEKSEIFDDQFSVERPDGSNFTLKIRSTKLEDSAMYFCASSEGGRDYLYEQYFGPGTRLTVT.